This TCR beta chain originates from a study of CD8 T cells in Susac syndrome. The RNA input was about 0.5 to 1 ug, and it was reverse transcribed with random hexamers. TCRdb analysed the immunoSEQ multiplex PCR reads with MiXCR anew, one entry per CDR3 protein. This table holds fewer than 200,000 distinct CDR3 sequences, 85% to 95% found once. V lost 6 bases and J lost 0, with 12 bases in between. Germline V gene data show CDR1 as MDHEN and CDR2 as SYDVKM. This CDR3 is 15 amino acids long. The chain carries TRBV28 and TRBJ2-1, with D perhaps matching TRBD1 (6 bases). This receptor was taken from a human donor in good health. The source material was CD4+ T cells from PBMCs. The CDR3 protein is CASRSLGGSYNEQFF. The DNA for the CDR3 is TGTGCCAGCAGGTCCCTAGGGGGCTCCTACAATGAGCAGTTCTTC.